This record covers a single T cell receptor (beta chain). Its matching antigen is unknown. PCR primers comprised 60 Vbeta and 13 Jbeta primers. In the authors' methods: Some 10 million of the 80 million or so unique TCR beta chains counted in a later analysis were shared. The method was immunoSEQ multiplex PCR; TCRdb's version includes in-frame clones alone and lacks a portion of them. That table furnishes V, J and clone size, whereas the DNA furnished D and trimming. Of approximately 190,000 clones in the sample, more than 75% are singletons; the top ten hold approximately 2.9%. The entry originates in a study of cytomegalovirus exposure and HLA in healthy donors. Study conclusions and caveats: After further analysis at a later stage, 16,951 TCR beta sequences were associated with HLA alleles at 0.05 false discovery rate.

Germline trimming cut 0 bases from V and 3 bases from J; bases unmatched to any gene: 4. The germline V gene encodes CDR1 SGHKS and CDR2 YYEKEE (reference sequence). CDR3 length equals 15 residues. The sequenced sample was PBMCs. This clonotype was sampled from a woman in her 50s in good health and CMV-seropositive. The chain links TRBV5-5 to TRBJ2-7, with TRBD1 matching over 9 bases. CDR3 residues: CASSLGTGGFYEQYF. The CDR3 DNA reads TGTGCCAGCAGCTTGGGAACAGGGGGCTTCTACGAGCAGTACTTC.